This TCR beta chain emerged from a study of blood T cell repertoires in COVID-19. Study as a whole: Acute and convalescent COVID-19 specimens originated in the United States, Italy and Spain. In each case, the material was cDNA or gDNA derived from T cells, B-cell-depleted T cells, or PBMCs.

Under the authors' procedure: Reference gene primer amplification in the assay estimated nucleated cell counts. The table came from immunoSEQ multiplex PCR; TCRdb's copy has only in-frame clones and leaves some out. The V and J calls and clone size were taken over from that table, and D and trimming were inferred from the DNA. The sample contains some 11,000 clones, 85% to 95% of which appear only once. Trimming took off 10 bases at V and 2 bases at J, with 11 bases between the two ends. Germline V gives CDR1 ENHRY, CDR2 SYGVKD. The CDR3 consists of 13 residues. Material for sequencing was peripheral blood. The V gene is TRBV10-3, the J gene TRBJ2-2; possibly TRBD1 for D (6 bases). This TCR derives from a woman aged 70-85 years with active COVID-19. CDR3 sequence: CATGDTNTGELFF. In nucleotides, the CDR3 is TGTGCCACAGGGGACACAAACACCGGGGAGCTGTTTTTT.